This T cell receptor (beta chain) was found in a study of blood T cell repertoires in COVID-19 (dated by TCRdb to the early 2020s). For the study in its entirety: The collaborator samples originated in the United States, Italy and Spain and spanned the acute and convalescent phases of COVID-19. The prospective study material was composed of cDNA or gDNA derived from T cells, B-cell-depleted T cells, or PBMCs. Deeply sampled blood TCRbeta repertoires from subjects exposed to, actively infected with, or recovered from COVID-19 were included in the dataset. A freely available public database, intended as a resource for researchers studying the immune response to SARS-CoV-2, is where the repertoires were released. The samples were drawn from the first 160 participants of the ongoing ImmuneRACE study and from 1,254 subjects provided by 6 global collaborators. Sample metadata almost always included a de-identified subject ID, COVID-19 status, age in years and sex. HLA class I and class II types, where available, came from metadata supplied by the sample provider rather than from assay-based typing. What the authors observed across the whole study: The amount of clinical and demographic metadata varied by source and participant and was provided uncurated.

At the junction V is shortened by 7 bases and J by 3 bases; bases outside the gene matches: 9. CDR1 MDHEN and CDR2 SYDVKM are derived from the germline V gene. The CDR3 holds 14 amino acids from the cysteine to the valine. Of all the DNA, just the CDR3 is kept, 42 bases in frame from base 1. Participants in the prospective study were aged about 18 to 95 years, lived in about two dozen United States geographic areas, and enrolled through a virtual design. To assign participants to cohorts, the prospective study relied on clinical history that participants themselves reported in a screening survey and a study questionnaire. A participant counted as exposed if, within 2 weeks of entering the study, that participant had been in contact with someone who had a PCR-confirmed or clinician-diagnosed COVID-19 case. Each participant in the prospective study had whole blood, serum and a nasopharyngeal or oropharyngeal swab collected by mobile phlebotomists. Prospective study participants could optionally give additional blood draws and questionnaires over a 2-month period. Before DNA extraction, prospective study blood samples were shipped either frozen or at room temperature.

TCRbeta CDR3 regions were amplified from genomic DNA using the immunoSEQ Assay, a bias-controlled multiplex PCR. From the authors' description of their analysis: Within the assay, amplification of reference gene primers was used to estimate how many nucleated cells each sample contained. To quantify the absolute abundance of each unique TCRbeta CDR3 rearrangement, sequence reads were collapsed and filtered. For each sample, productive Simpson clonality was calculated as the square root of Simpson's diversity index across productive rearrangements. TCRdb mirrors the immuneACCESS table, restricted to in-frame sequences. Some clones are absent from its copies; in checked studies, under half trace to an unresolved V gene, and the reason for the others is unknown. The D gene and trimming were derived from the DNA, and the V and J assignments and clone size from that table. This sample lists 250,000 or so clones; over 70% were detected once. 3.1% of the sample belongs to the ten largest clones.

Concerning this clone itself: Its specific antigen is unknown. One base away there is no much larger clone; base qualities are not given.

The sequence came from a woman between 40 and 50 years old who had been exposed to COVID-19. Sequencing input: PBMCs or T cells enriched from blood (not recorded which). This chain is built from TRBV28 and TRBJ2-7, with TRBD2 identical over 7 junction bases. The nucleotide sequence is given as TGTGCCAGCACCTCGATAGCGGGCGACTACGAGCAGTACGTC. Translated, this gives CASTSIAGDYEQYV.